A selection of T cell receptor beta chains follows, all from one sample in a study of T cells expressing NK-cell markers. TCRdb reprocessed the 5' RACE reads and reports one entry per CDR3 protein, with no DNA. The sample's table shows roughly 160,000 distinct CDR3 sequences. The sample was blood T cells: a sorted CD56 or NKG2C T cell subset, CD4+ or CD8+ T cells, or bulk PBMC T cells (not recorded which). All receptors come from a woman between 18 and 69 years old in good health. Each CDR3 is given with its conserved first and last residue. Some rows mark clone size as missing; the rest say once, few, many or name a class of expanded clone.

V gene	J gene	clone size	CDR3 protein
TRBV12-3/TRBV12-4	TRBJ1-2	-	CASKTGTGGYTF
TRBV6-2/TRBV6-3	TRBJ1-5	-	CASSYFPRYSNQPQHF
TRBV6-1	TRBJ2-7	-	CASSPLRGQGFYEQYF
TRBV3-1	TRBJ2-3	-	CASSQVEGGTQYF
TRBV15	TRBJ2-7	-	CATSRDQGGFEQYF
TRBV6-2/TRBV6-3	TRBJ1-2	-	CASSPQGRVGGYTF
TRBV19	TRBJ2-1	-	CASKITGVYNEQFF
TRBV20-1	TRBJ1-1	-	CSAREDRLYTEAFF
TRBV3-1	TRBJ2-5	-	CASSSGLLQETQYF
TRBV25-1	TRBJ2-2	-	CASSEGTGTGELFF
TRBV3-1	TRBJ2-2	-	CASSRRLAVTGELFF
TRBV20-1	TRBJ2-3	-	CSALPRGDPTDTQYF
TRBV4-1	TRBJ2-1	-	CASSQAPPGGSGGYNEQFF
TRBV4-2	TRBJ1-1	-	CASSQDMGVNTEAFF
TRBV7-9	TRBJ2-3	-	CASRRNPGLVATDTQYF
TRBV29-1	TRBJ2-2	-	CSAARTGELFF
TRBV20-1	TRBJ2-7	-	CSAKGQGYEQYF
TRBV30	TRBJ1-1	-	CAWSSRTGSRLTEAFF
TRBV12-3/TRBV12-4	TRBJ1-6	-	CASSFGRKNSPLHF
TRBV7-6	TRBJ2-1	-	CASGQTSGTSYNEQFF
TRBV18	TRBJ2-5	-	CASSTGARETQYF
TRBV7-2	TRBJ2-3	-	CASSYGESSGTDTQYF
TRBV12-3/TRBV12-4	TRBJ1-3	-	CASSLWTGGADTIYF
TRBV20-1	TRBJ2-2	-	CSARVQGYAGELFF
TRBV20-1	TRBJ1-6	-	CSASYPLYNSPLHF
TRBV12-3/TRBV12-4	TRBJ2-7	-	CASTLLGGYEQYF
TRBV4-2	TRBJ2-4	-	CASSQDMDIQYF
TRBV15	TRBJ2-5	-	CATSRDPGRGETQYF
TRBV7-2	TRBJ2-3	-	CASSLDSGTDTQYF
TRBV2	TRBJ2-1	-	CASTPDRVLSDEQFF
TRBV9	TRBJ1-6	-	CASSEQGRNSPLHF
TRBV6-2/TRBV6-3	TRBJ2-5	-	CASSYTVIAGGHETQYF
TRBV12-3/TRBV12-4	TRBJ2-5	-	CASSPTGASGEETQYF
TRBV4-1	TRBJ1-1	-	CASSPQWAGQNTEAFF
TRBV28	TRBJ1-4	-	CASRTGGGEKLFF
TRBV15	TRBJ2-2	-	CATQQGHDAGELFF
TRBV4-1	TRBJ2-7	-	CASRSGTGSYEQYF
TRBV7-2	TRBJ1-2	-	CASSLPSMGGYTF
TRBV15	TRBJ1-2	-	CATSRVGSRVLYGYTF
TRBV5-1	TRBJ2-2	-	CASSVGGTGNTGELFF
TRBV12-3/TRBV12-4	TRBJ1-1	-	CASSPRSDRTEAFF
TRBV13	TRBJ2-7	-	CASSLGSGGVYEQYF
TRBV6-5	TRBJ2-7	-	CASISSWSNPYEQYF
TRBV29-1	TRBJ1-2	-	CSVELVHGGYTF
TRBV20-1	TRBJ2-3	-	CSATGLRMADTQYF
TRBV5-1	TRBJ1-4	-	CASSPEIGGDEKLFF
TRBV7-6	TRBJ1-6	medium-sized	CASSSRTGGDSPLHF
TRBV7-2	TRBJ1-1	-	CASRTGPTNTEAFF
TRBV7-2	TRBJ2-2	-	CASTWGVGELFF
TRBV12-3/TRBV12-4	TRBJ2-7	-	CASSASARLGFHEQYF
TRBV11-2	TRBJ2-7	-	CASRTVTGGSYEQYF
TRBV19	TRBJ1-5	-	CATGPPYNQPQHF
TRBV20-1	TRBJ2-1	-	CSEQRGGGNEQFF